Presented here are 27 T cell receptor beta chains from one specimen sequenced in a study of T cells in Graves' hyperthyroidism and ophthalmopathy. Amplified regions were TCR beta CDR3 sequences from RNA transcripts. During a first-round RT-PCR of the TCR CDR3, the HTBI primer set was used. TCRdb re-called the multiplex PCR reads with MiXCR, one entry per CDR3 protein. The data contain about 400,000 distinct CDR3 sequences, around a sixth of them singletons. Input material: blood. All receptors come from a young woman with Graves' hyperthyroidism.

This clonotype was observed many times. J is TRBJ1-6 and V is TRBV3-1, with D perhaps matching TRBD1 (6 bases). Germline V CDR1 and CDR2: LGHDT, YNNKEL (reference sequence). V gave up 4 bases and J gave up 6 bases, with 16 bases separating them. The CDR3 is 16 amino acids. The chain's CDR3 is CASSPTGAAINSPLHF. In DNA, the CDR3 is TGTGCCAGCAGCCCCACGGGGGCAGCGATTAATTCACCCCTCCACTTT.

The rearrangement links TRBV5-1 to TRBJ2-5; D is possibly TRBD2 (6 bases). V was trimmed by 3 bases and J by 5 bases, leaving 11 bases between them. CDR1 and CDR2 from the germline V gene are SGHRS and YFSETQ. CDR3 length equals 13 residues. The CDR3 reads CASSWSGEETQYF. The DNA of the CDR3 is TGCGCCAGCAGCTGGTCGGGGGAGGAGACCCAGTACTTC.

This clonotype was picked up a small number of times. The chain combines TRBV27 with TRBJ2-1; a weak D match, TRBD2 (5 bases). The CDR3 is made up of 15 amino acids. Germline V gene data show CDR1 as MNHEY and CDR2 as SMNVEV (reference sequence). V lost 4 bases and J 7 bases, leaving 17 bases between the germline ends. The CDR3 loop reads CASSSWAGGPNEQFF. The CDR3 DNA reads TGTGCCAGCAGTTCTTGGGCCGGAGGCCCTAATGAGCAGTTCTTC.

The V gene is TRBV5-1, the J gene TRBJ1-3; D not resolved. Germline V gene lookup returns CDR1 SGHRS and CDR2 YFSETQ. CDR3 length equals 18 residues. The V end lost 1 base, the J end lost 0 bases, and 17 bases lay between the germline ends. DNA for the CDR3: TGCGCCAGCAGCTTGTTGGGGTCCCTTTCGCGCTCTGGAAACACCATATATTTT. Its protein product is CASSLLGSLSRSGNTIYF.

This clonotype was seen ten or more times. The V gene is TRBV3-1, the J gene TRBJ2-7, with 8 bases matching TRBD2. V shed 1 base, J shed 2 bases, and the junction held 7 bases outside the gene matches. Germline CDR1 is LGHDT and CDR2 is YNNKEL (reference sequence). This CDR3 is 16 amino acids long. Written as DNA, the CDR3 is TGTGCCAGCAGCCAAGCGGGGACTAGTGGAGCCTACGAGCAGTACTTC. This encodes CASSQAGTSGAYEQYF.

This clonotype has ten or more counts. The chain joins TRBV12-5 to TRBJ2-7; D gene uncertain. V gave up 6 bases and J gave up 2 bases, with 11 bases separating them. Germline-derived CDR1 and CDR2 are LGHNT and FRNRAP. This CDR3 contains 13 residues. This CDR3 reads CASGPYGPYEQYF. For the CDR3, the DNA is TGTGCTAGTGGCCCTTACGGGCCCTACGAGCAGTACTTC. Together with reference TRBV12-5 and TRBJ2-7, the CDR3 gives the full variable domain: DARVTQTPRHKVTEMGQEVTMRCQPILGHNTVFWYRQTMMQGLELLAYFRNRAPLDDSGMPKDRFSAEMPDATLATLKIQPSEPRDSAVYFCASGPYGPYEQYFGPGTRLTVT.

The table lists this clonotype with many counts. The chain is built from TRBV12-3 or TRBV12-4 and TRBJ1-2; 7 bases are shared with TRBD1. After removal of 2 bases from V and 4 bases from J, the junction contained 7 bases not matched to a gene. This CDR3 spans 15 amino acids. The CDR3 region has the DNA TGTGCCAGCAGTTTAAACGCAGGGGGTGGCTATGGCTACACCTTC. Its translation is CASSLNAGGGYGYTF.

The V call is TRBV14, the J call TRBJ1-3; a weak D match, TRBD1 (6 bases). The CDR3 sequence is 17 residues long. V shed 3 bases and J shed 2 bases, with 17 bases lying between them. Germline values: CDR1 SGHDN, CDR2 FVKESK. CDR3 nucleotides: TGTGCCAGCAGCCACCCGGGACACCCAGTACCTGGAAACACCATATATTTT. This codes for CASSHPGHPVPGNTIYF.

The chain recombines TRBV7-9 with TRBJ1-4, with a weak D call TRBD1 (5 bases). V shed 5 bases and J shed 3 bases, with 16 bases lying between them. The CDR3 is 16 residues long. Looked up from germline, CDR1 is SEHNR and CDR2 is FQNEAQ (reference sequence). The CDR3 nucleotides are TGTGCCAGCAGCCTATTAGGGGATCCGTCTAATGAAAAACTGTTTTTT. Translation: CASSLLGDPSNEKLFF.

This clonotype was seen many times. V gene TRBV6-1 combines with J gene TRBJ2-1, with 13 bases identical to TRBD2. Trimming at V came to 5 bases and at J to 8 bases, leaving 9 bases not matched to a gene. Germline CDR1 MNHNS, CDR2 SASEGT. This CDR3 spans 16 amino acids. Here the CDR3 DNA reads TGTGCCAGCAGTCTTAGGGGGACTAGCGGGAACTATGAGCAGTTCTTC. Translating gives CASSLRGTSGNYEQFF.

This clonotype turned up a few times. V is TRBV4-2 and J is TRBJ2-7; 8 nucleotides agree with TRBD2. The CDR3 has 15 amino acids. CDR1 LGHNA and CDR2 YNFKEQ come from the germline V gene. V trimming: 1 base; J trimming: 5 bases; junction bases outside the gene matches: 7. The CDR3 is CASSQAGGALDEQYF. The CDR3 DNA sequence: TGTGCCAGCAGCCAAGCGGGGGGGGCCCTGGACGAGCAGTACTTC.

The chain combines TRBV11-3 with TRBJ1-1; no definite D call. Germline lookup yields CDR1 SGHNT and CDR2 YENEEA. V lost 2 bases to trimming and J lost 0 bases, with 7 bases between them. This CDR3 comprises 14 residues. The DNA for the CDR3 is TGTGCCAGCAGCTTAAGGATAATGAACACTGAAGCTTTCTTT. Protein: CASSLRIMNTEAFF.

This clonotype was counted ten times or more. The chain is built from TRBV18 and TRBJ1-6; D not certain. Per the germline V gene, CDR1 is KGHSH and CDR2 is LQKENI. V shed 6 bases and J shed 0 bases, with 6 bases lying between them. The CDR3 runs to 14 residues. The DNA of the CDR3 is TGTGCCAGCTCCCGCGGCTCCTATAATTCACCCCTCCACTTT. It translates to CASSRGSYNSPLHF.

The table lists this clonotype with a few counts. The chain uses TRBV12-3 or TRBV12-4 and TRBJ1-1; 7 nucleotides match TRBD1. The trim removed 7 bases at V and 4 bases at J, leaving 9 bases unmatched. The CDR3 extends over 14 amino acids. CDR3 sequence reads: CASIETYRGTEAFF. CDR3 in DNA: TGTGCCAGCATCGAAACCTACAGGGGCACTGAAGCTTTCTTT.

At least ten counts were recorded for this clonotype. The chain employs TRBV20-1 and TRBJ1-1; maybe TRBD1 (6 bases). Germline CDR1 and CDR2: DFQATT and SNEGSKA (reference sequence). The CDR3 has 13 amino acids. The V and J ends lost 3 bases and 4 bases respectively, with 12 bases between them. The CDR3 DNA sequence: TGCAGTGCTAGGTTACAGGGTGCCACTGAAGCTTTCTTT. It is translated as CSARLQGATEAFF.

This clonotype was observed a handful of times. The V call is TRBV6-1, the J call TRBJ2-5; TRBD1 aligns across 7 bases. Trimming took 5 bases from V and 6 from J; bases not matched to a gene: 9. Germline V lookup: CDR1 MNHNS, CDR2 SASEGT. This CDR3 has 14 amino acids. CDR3 in DNA: TGTGCCAGCAGTCGTCAGGGGGTAGTGCAGACCCAGTACTTC. It yields the protein CASSRQGVVQTQYF.

This clonotype showed up just a few times. The rearrangement links TRBV6-4 to TRBJ2-3; 9 bases are shared with TRBD1. The junction had 7 bases not matched to a gene; V was cut back by 5 bases and J by 4 bases. CDR1 MRHNA and CDR2 SNTAGT come from the germline V gene. The CDR3 runs to 15 residues. CDR3 loop: CASSSGDRDPDTQYF. The CDR3 DNA sequence: TGTGCCAGCAGTTCGGGGGACAGGGACCCAGATACGCAGTATTTT.

This chain connects TRBV6-2 or TRBV6-3 to TRBJ2-3; D is perhaps TRBD2 (6 bases). Germline V lookup: CDR1 MNHEY, CDR2 SVGEGT. Trimming took 0 bases from V and 4 from J, leaving 14 bases between them. The length of the CDR3 is 16 residues. The CDR3 bases are TGTGCCAGCAGTTACTCGGTAGCGGTAGGAGCAGATACGCAGTATTTT. This sequence encodes CASSYSVAVGADTQYF.

This clonotype was found many times. The J gene is TRBJ2-1, the V gene TRBV7-3, with TRBD2 matching over 14 bases. The germline V gene has CDR1 SGHTA and CDR2 FQGTGA. CDR3 length equals 17 residues. V trimming: 5 bases; J trimming: 1 base; junction bases outside the gene matches: 4. CDR3 sequence: CASSPWTSGRSYNEQFF. CDR3 DNA sequence: TGTGCCAGCAGCCCTTGGACTAGCGGGAGGTCCTACAATGAGCAGTTCTTC.

With regard to this clonotype: Being one base from a much bigger clone, this may be a read error. V usage is TRBV2 and J usage is TRBJ2-5, with 7 positions matching TRBD1. This CDR3 is built from 14 residues. CDR1 and CDR2 from the germline V gene are SNHLY and FYNNEI. The CDR3, as DNA: TGTGCCGGCAGGGGCCAGGGGGTTCGAGAGACCCAGTACTTC. Translation gives CAGRGQGVRETQYF.

This clonotype has only a few counts. The rearrangement links TRBV19 to TRBJ1-1; D gene ambiguous. This CDR3 is 13 amino acids long. Between the trimmed V and J ends, which lost 6 bases and 4 bases, there was a span of 12 bases. Germline CDR1 LNHDA, CDR2 SQIVND (reference sequence). The CDR3 DNA reads as TGTGCCAGTAGAGATTATACGGTCACTGAAGCTTTCTTT. This gives the protein CASRDYTVTEAFF.

This clonotype turned up a few times. V usage is TRBV6-1 and J usage is TRBJ1-2; no firm D call. V lost 7 bases and J lost 4, with 10 bases in between. Germline assignment: CDR1 MNHNS and CDR2 SASEGT. This CDR3 has 12 residues. CDR3: CASTPRAYGYTF. The CDR3 DNA is TGTGCCAGCACGCCCCGGGCCTATGGCTACACCTTC.

This clonotype showed up many times. V and J are TRBV6-1 and TRBJ1-5; the D gene is possibly TRBD1 (6 bases). The CDR3 runs 14 residues. Germline CDR1 reads MNHNS; CDR2 reads SASEGT. The V end was cut by 6 bases, the J end by 0 bases, with 9 bases between. The CDR3 nucleotides read TGTGCCAGCAGAGCGGACAGTAGCAATCAGCCCCAGCATTTT. Protein product: CASRADSSNQPQHF.

V usage is TRBV29-1 and J usage is TRBJ1-2; D is unresolved. V lost 1 base and J 6 bases, leaving 12 bases between the germline ends. The CDR3 runs 13 residues. Germline CDR1 reads SQVTM; CDR2 reads ANQGSEA. CDR3 coding DNA: TGCAGCGTTGAAGGGGTTTTGGGAAATGGCTACACCTTC. This sequence encodes CSVEGVLGNGYTF.

This clonotype has ten or more counts. This sequence joins TRBV28 and TRBJ1-2; 8 bases line up with TRBD1. This CDR3 contains 14 residues. V lost 3 bases and J lost 4; bases outside the gene matches: 4. The germline CDR1 and CDR2 sequences are MDHEN and SYDVKM. The CDR3 loop is CASSFFQGAYGYTF. CDR3 nucleotide sequence: TGTGCCAGCAGTTTTTTTCAGGGGGCCTATGGCTACACCTTC.

A single count supports this clonotype. The chain has TRBV30 and TRBJ2-1; D call uncertain. Germline CDR1 GTSNPN, CDR2 SVGIG (reference sequence). The CDR3 loop spans 10 amino acids. Trimming took 5 bases from V and 10 from J, leaving 9 bases between them. DNA of the CDR3: TGTGCCTGGGACGGCGAGGAGCAGTTCTTC. Its translation is CAWDGEEQFF.

This clonotype was seen repeatedly, ten times or more. The rearrangement links TRBV6-1 to TRBJ1-2; a weak D match, TRBD1 (5 bases). V lost 6 bases and J 5 bases, leaving 19 bases between the germline ends. CDR1 is MNHNS and CDR2 is SASEGT in the germline V gene. The CDR3 contains 15 residues. CDR3 nucleotides: TGTGCCAGCAGCCAACCGGGATCCGGGGGGTATGGCTACACCTTC. Residues: CASSQPGSGGYGYTF.